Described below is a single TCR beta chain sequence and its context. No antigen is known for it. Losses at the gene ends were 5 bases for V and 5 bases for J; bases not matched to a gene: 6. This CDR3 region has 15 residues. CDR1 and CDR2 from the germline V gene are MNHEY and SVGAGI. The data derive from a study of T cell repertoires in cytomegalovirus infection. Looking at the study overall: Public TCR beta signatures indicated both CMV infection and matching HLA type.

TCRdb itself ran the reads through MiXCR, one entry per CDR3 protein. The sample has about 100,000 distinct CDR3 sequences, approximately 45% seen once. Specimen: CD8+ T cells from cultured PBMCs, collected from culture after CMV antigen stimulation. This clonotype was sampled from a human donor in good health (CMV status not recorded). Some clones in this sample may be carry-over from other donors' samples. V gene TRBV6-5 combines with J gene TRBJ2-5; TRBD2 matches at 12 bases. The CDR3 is CASSPTSGGVETQYF. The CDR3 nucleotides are TGTGCCAGCAGTCCGACTAGCGGGGGCGTGGAGACCCAGTACTTC.